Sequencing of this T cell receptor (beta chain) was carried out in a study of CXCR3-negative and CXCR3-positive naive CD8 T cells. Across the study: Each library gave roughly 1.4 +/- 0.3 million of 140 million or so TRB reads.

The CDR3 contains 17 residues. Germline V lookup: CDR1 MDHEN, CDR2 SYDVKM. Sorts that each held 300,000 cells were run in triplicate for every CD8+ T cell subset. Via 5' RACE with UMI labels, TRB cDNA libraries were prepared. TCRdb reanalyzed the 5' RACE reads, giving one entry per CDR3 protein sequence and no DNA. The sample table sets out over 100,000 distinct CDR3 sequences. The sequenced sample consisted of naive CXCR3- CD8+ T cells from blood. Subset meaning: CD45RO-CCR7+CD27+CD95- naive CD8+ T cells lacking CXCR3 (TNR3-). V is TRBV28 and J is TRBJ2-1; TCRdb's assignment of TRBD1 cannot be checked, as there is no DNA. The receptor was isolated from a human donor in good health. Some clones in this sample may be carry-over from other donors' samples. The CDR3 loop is CASSFFSGRTTYNEQFF.